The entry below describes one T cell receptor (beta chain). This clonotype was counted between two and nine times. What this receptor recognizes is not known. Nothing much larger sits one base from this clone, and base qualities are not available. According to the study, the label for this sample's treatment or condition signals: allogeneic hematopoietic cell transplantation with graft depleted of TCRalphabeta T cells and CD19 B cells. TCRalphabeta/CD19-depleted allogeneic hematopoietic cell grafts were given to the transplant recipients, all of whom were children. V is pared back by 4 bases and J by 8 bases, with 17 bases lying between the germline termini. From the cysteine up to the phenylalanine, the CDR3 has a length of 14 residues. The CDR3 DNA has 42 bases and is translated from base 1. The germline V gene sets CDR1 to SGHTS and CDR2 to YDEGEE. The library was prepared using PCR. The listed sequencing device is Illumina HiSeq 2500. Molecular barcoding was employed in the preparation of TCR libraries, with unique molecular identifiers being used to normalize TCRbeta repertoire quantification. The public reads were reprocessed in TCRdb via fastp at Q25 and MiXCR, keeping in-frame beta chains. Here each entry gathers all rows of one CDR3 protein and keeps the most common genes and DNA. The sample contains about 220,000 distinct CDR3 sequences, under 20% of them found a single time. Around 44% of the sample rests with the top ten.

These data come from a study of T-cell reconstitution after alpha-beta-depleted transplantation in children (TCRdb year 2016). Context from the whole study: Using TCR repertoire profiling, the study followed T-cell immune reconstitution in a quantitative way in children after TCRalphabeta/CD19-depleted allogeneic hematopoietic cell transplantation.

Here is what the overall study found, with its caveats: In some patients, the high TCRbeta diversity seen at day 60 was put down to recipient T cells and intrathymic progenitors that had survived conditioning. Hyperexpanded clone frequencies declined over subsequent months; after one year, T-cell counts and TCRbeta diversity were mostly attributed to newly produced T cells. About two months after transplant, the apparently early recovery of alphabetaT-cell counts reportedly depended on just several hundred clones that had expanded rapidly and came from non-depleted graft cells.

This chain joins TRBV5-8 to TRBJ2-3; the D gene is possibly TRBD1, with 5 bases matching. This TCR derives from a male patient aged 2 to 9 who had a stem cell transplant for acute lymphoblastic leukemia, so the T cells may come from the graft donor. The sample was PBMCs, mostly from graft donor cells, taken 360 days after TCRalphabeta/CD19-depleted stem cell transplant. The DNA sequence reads TGTGCCAGCAGCCTCTGGGGCTCCTTGGGTACGCAGTATTTT. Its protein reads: CASSLWGSLGTQYF.